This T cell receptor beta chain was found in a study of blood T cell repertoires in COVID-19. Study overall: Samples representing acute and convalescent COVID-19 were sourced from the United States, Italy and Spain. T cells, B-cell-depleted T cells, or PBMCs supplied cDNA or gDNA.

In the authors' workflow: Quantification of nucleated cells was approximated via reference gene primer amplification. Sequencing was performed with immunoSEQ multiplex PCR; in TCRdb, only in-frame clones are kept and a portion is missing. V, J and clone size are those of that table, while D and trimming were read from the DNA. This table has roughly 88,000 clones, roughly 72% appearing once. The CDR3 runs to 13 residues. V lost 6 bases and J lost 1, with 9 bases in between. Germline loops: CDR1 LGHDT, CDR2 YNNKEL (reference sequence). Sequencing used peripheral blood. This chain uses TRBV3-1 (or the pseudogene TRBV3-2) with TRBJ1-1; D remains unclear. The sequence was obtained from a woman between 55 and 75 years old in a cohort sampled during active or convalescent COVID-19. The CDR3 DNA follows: TGTGCCAGCAGGCTGGGGAGGAACACTGAAGCTTTCTTT. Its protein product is CASRLGRNTEAFF.